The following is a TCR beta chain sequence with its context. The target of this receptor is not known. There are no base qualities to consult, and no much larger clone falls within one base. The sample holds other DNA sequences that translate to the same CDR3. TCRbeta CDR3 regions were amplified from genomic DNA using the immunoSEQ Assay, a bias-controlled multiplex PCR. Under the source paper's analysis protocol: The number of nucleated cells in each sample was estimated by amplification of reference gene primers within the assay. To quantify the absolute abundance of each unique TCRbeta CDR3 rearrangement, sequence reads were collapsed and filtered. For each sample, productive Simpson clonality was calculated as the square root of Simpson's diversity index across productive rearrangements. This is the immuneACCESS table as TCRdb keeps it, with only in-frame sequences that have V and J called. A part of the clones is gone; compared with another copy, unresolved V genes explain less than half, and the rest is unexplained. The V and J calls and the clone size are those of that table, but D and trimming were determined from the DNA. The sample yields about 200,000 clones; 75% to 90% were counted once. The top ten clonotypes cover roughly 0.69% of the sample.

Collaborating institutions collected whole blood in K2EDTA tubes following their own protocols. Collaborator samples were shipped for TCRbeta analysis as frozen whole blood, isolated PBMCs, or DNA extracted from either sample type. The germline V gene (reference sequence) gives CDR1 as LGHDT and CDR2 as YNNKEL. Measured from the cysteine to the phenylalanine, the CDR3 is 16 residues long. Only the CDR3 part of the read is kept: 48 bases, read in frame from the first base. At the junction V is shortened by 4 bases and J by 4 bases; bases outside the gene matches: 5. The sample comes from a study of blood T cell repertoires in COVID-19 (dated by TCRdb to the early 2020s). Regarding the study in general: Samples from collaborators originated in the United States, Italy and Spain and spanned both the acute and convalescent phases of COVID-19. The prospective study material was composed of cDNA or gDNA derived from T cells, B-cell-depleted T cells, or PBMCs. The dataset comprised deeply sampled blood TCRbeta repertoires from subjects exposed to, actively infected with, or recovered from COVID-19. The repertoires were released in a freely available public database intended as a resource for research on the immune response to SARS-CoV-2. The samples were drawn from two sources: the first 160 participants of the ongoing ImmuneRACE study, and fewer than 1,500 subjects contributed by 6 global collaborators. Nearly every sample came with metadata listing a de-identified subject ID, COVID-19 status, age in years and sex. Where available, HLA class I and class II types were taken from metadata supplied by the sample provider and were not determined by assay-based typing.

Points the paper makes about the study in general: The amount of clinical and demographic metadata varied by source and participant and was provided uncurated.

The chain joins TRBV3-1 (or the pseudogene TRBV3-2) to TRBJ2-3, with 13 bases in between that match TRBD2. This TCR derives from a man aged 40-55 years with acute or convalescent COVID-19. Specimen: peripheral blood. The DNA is TGTGCCAGCAGCCGGGAACTAGCGGGGGGGGCAGATACGCAGTATTTT. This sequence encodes CASSRELAGGADTQYF.